This TCR beta chain is from a study of blood T cell repertoires in COVID-19. Study-wide context: Samples representing acute and convalescent COVID-19 were sourced from the United States, Italy and Spain. Nucleic acid was either cDNA or gDNA, and it came from T cells, B-cell-depleted T cells, or PBMCs.

The V segment lost 5 bases and the J segment 4 bases; nucleotides outside the gene matches: 9. Germline lookup yields CDR1 SGDLS and CDR2 YYNGEE. The CDR3 sequence is 15 residues long. Symptom resolution, clearance, or two negative PCRs marked the recovered donors of Cohort 3. Libraries were prepared by immunoSEQ multiplex PCR; TCRdb keeps only in-frame clonotypes and omits some of them. The table includes over 150,000 clones, around 84% detected once. The sequencing input was PBMCs or T cells enriched from blood (not recorded which). The chain has TRBV9 and TRBJ1-5, with 7 bases identical to TRBD1. This TCR derives from a man aged 45-65 years who had recovered from COVID-19. CDR3 amino acids: CASSGTDGENQPQHF. In DNA, the CDR3 is TGTGCCAGCAGTGGGACAGATGGGGAAAATCAGCCCCAGCATTTT.